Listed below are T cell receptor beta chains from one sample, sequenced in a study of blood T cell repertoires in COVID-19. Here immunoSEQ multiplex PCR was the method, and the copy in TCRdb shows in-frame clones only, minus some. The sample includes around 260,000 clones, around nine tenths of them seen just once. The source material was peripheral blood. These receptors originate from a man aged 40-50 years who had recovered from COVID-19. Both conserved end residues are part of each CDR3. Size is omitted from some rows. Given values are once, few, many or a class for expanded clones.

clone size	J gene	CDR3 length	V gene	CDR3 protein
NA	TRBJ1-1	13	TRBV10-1	CASRTGLNTEAFF
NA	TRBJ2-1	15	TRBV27	CASSPSRSSYNEQFF
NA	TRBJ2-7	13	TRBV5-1	CASSLHRSYEQYF
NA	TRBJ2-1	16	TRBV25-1	CASRGRGEAPFNEQFF
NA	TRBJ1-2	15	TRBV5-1	CASSLGGQDGVGYTF
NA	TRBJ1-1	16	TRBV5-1	CASSHGTGVFDTEAFF
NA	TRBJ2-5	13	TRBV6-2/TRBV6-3	CASSRPGGRAQYF
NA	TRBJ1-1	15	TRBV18	CASSPNRGLGTEAFF
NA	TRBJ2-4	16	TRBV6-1	CASSEEGVLAKNIQYF
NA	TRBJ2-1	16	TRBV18	CASSSTGTGALNEQFF
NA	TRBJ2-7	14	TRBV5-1	CASSLDGGRVEQYF
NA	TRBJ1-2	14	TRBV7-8	CASSPPLRGYGYTF
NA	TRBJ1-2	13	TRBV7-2	CASSSQGARGYTF
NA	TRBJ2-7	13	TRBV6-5	CASSYKSSYEQYF
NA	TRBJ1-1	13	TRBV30	CAWSVRRDTEAFF
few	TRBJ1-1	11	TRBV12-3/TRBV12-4	CASRTRAEAFF
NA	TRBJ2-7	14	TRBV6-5	CASSPTTSSYEQYF
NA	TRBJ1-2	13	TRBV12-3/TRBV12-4	CASSPAGTYGYTF
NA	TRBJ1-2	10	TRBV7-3	CASGQYGYTF
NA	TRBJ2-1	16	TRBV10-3	CATRKGLAGGPYEQFF
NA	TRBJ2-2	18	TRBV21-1	CASSKDLPDLANTGELFF
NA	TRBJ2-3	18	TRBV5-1	CASSSGLAGGPSTDTQYF
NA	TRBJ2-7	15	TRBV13	CASSLMRGGFYEQYF
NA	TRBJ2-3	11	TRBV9	CASSLANTQYF
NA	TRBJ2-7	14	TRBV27	CASSLQGRSYEQYF
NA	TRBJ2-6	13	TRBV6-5	CASSRSGANVLTF
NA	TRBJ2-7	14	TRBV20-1	CSASGGVHLYEQYF
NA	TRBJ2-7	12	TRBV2	CASRGLSYEQYF
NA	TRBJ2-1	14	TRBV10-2	CASSELDIRGEQFF
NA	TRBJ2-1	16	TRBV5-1	CASSFGLASGRDEQFF
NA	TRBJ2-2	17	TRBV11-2	CASSLGAGTSGRGELFF
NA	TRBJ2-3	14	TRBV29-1	CSVEQTGGRDTQYF
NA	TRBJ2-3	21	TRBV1	CTSSQVFERGDENPSTDTQYF
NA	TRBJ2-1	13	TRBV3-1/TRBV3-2	CASSQERRGEQFF
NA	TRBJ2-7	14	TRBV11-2	CASSLGGSSYEQYF
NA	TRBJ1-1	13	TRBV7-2	CASSSTGYTEAFF
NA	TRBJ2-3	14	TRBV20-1	CSASFPAGTTTQYF
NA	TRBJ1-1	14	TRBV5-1	CARSWGGGAGEAFF
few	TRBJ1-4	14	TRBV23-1	CATDLGQSNEKLFF
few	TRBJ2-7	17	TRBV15	CATSRAGTGDFSYEQYF
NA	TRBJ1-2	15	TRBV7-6	CASSLAAGANYGYTF
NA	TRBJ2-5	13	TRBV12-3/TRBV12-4	CASTRTSGGTQYF
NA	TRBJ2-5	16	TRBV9	CASSVPGGVEKETQYF
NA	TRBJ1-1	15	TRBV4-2	CASSRYRDTNTEAFF
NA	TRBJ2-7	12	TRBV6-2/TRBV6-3	CASSLPPGEQYF
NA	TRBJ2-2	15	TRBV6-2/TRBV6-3	CASSYTTSSSGELFF
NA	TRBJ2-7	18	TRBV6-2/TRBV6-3	CASSYSTGLAGRRYEQYF
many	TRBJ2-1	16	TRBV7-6	CASSLGRDRVAHEQFF
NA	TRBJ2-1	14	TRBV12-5	CASGLGQGVNEQFF
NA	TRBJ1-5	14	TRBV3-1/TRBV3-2	CASSPWGVDQPQHF
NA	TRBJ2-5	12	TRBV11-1	CASSLARETQYF
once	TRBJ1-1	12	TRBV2	CASSRENTEAFF
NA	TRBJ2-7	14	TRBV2	CASSELAGGYEQYF
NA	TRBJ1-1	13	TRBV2	CASEENLNTEAFF